These T cell receptor beta chains were read from a single sample in a study of blood T cells in healthy people across ages. TCRdb recomputed calls from the 5' RACE reads with MiXCR, one row per CDR3 protein. The sample includes under 700,000 distinct CDR3 sequences, 24% of them seen just once. The sample also formed part of further work on T cells of mothers and their children.

Sequencing was done on a sample of blood. The receptor source for this set is a boy younger than 18 in good health. Each CDR3 is given with its conserved first and last residue. Each record gives: V gene, J gene, clone size, D gene, CDR3 protein, CDR3 DNA. The D gene is left open where the match is weak. Where a row states a size, it is once, few, many or the class of an expanded clone; other rows omit it.

>TRBV4-2|TRBJ2-5|-|-
CASSQSRALGEQETQYF
TGTGCCAGCAGCCAATCGAGGGCGCTGGGGGAACAAGAGACCCAGTACTTC
>TRBV7-2|TRBJ1-2|-|-
CASSYRSPGYTF
TGTGCCAGCAGCTACAGGAGTCCTGGCTACACCTTC
>TRBV2|TRBJ2-1|-|TRBD1
CASRGDRPNEQFF
TGTGCCAGCAGAGGGGACAGACCGAATGAGCAGTTCTTC
>TRBV6-1|TRBJ1-2|-|TRBD1
CASRTRQGENYGYTF
TGTGCCAGCAGAACACGCCAGGGGGAGAACTATGGCTACACCTTC
>TRBV18|TRBJ2-3|-|TRBD2
CASSPIPSGSSGTQYF
TGTGCCAGCTCACCAATTCCTAGCGGGTCGTCGGGTACGCAGTATTTT
>TRBV2|TRBJ2-6|-|-
CASRVGTGTKPHSGANVLTF
TGTGCCAGCAGGGTAGGAACAGGGACCAAACCCCACTCTGGGGCCAACGTCCTGACTTTC
>TRBV27|TRBJ2-2|-|TRBD2
CASSPGLAEIGELFF
TGTGCCAGCAGCCCCGGACTAGCGGAGATCGGGGAGCTGTTTTTT
>TRBV7-2|TRBJ2-1|-|TRBD2
CASSLRLAGGPYNEQFF
TGTGCCAGCAGCTTACGACTAGCGGGAGGCCCTTACAATGAGCAGTTCTTC
>TRBV6-4|TRBJ2-5|few|-
CASSDRYTHGETQYF
TGTGCCAGCAGTGACAGGTATACCCATGGAGAGACCCAGTACTTC
>TRBV5-5|TRBJ2-3|few|-
CASSSGRGAPRDTQYF
TGTGCCAGCAGCTCCGGACGGGGGGCCCCTCGGGATACGCAGTATTTT
>TRBV29-1|TRBJ2-7|-|-
CSVLSSLGTPYEQYF
TGCAGCGTTCTGAGCAGTTTGGGGACCCCTTACGAGCAGTACTTC
>TRBV3-1|TRBJ2-6|few|-
CASSQVISRGLSSGANVLTF
TGTGCCAGCAGCCAAGTAATAAGCAGGGGATTGTCCTCTGGGGCCAACGTCCTGACTTTC
>TRBV6-1|TRBJ1-5|few|-
CASSWEGQTNQPQHF
TGTGCCAGCAGTTGGGAGGGGCAGACCAATCAGCCCCAGCATTTT
>TRBV7-8|TRBJ2-7|-|TRBD1
CASSFPGTGESEQYF
TGTGCCAGCAGCTTTCCCGGGACAGGGGAGTCCGAGCAGTACTTC
>TRBV12-3/TRBV12-4|TRBJ1-4|few|-
CASSNRVSNEKLFF
TGTGCCAGCAGCAACCGGGTTTCAAATGAAAAACTGTTTTTT
>TRBV28|TRBJ2-3|-|-
CASSLPQEAAETQYF
TGTGCCAGCAGTTTACCACAGGAAGCGGCAGAGACGCAGTATTTT
>TRBV9|TRBJ2-1|-|TRBD2
CASSVVSGLAVPNEQFF
TGTGCCAGCAGCGTAGTTTCAGGACTAGCGGTACCCAATGAGCAGTTCTTC
>TRBV7-9|TRBJ2-3|few|-
CASSLGLGEWPDTQYF
TGTGCCAGCAGCTTAGGGTTGGGAGAGTGGCCAGATACGCAGTATTTT
>TRBV6-6|TRBJ2-4|-|-
CASSYSRGTAKNIQYF
TGTGCCAGCAGTTACTCACGAGGGACGGCCAAAAACATTCAGTACTTC
>TRBV4-1|TRBJ2-3|-|-
CASSRLTDGTDTQYF
TGCGCCAGCAGCCGGCTGACTGACGGTACAGATACGCAGTATTTT
>TRBV5-1|TRBJ2-1|-|TRBD1
CASSPGQGRMWNEQFF
TGCGCCAGCAGCCCAGGACAGGGTAGGATGTGGAATGAGCAGTTCTTC
>TRBV5-5|TRBJ1-5|-|TRBD1
CASSQQGGSNQPQHF
TGTGCCAGCAGCCAACAGGGGGGTAGCAATCAGCCCCAGCATTTT
>TRBV7-2|TRBJ2-5|few|-
CASSLAVIKYDETQYF
TGTGCCAGCAGCTTAGCTGTGATCAAATACGACGAGACCCAGTACTTC
>TRBV28|TRBJ2-5|few|TRBD1
CASREWGQGKETQYF
TGTGCCAGCCGGGAGTGGGGACAGGGGAAGGAGACCCAGTACTTC
>TRBV14|TRBJ2-3|many|-
CASSRLTDTQYF
TGTGCCAGCAGCCGACTGACAGATACGCAGTATTTT
>TRBV12-3/TRBV12-4|TRBJ1-5|few|-
CASSSQGLGNQPQHF
TGTGCCAGCAGTTCTCAGGGACTAGGGAATCAGCCCCAGCATTTT
>TRBV20-1|TRBJ2-7|few|-
CSAIASRVGSEQYF
TGCAGTGCTATTGCATCCAGAGTTGGGTCCGAGCAGTACTTC
>TRBV24-1|TRBJ2-1|-|TRBD2
CATSDFDQNSGIHNEQFF
TGTGCCACCAGTGATTTTGATCAAAATAGCGGGATCCACAATGAGCAGTTCTTC
>TRBV6-1|TRBJ2-5|-|TRBD1
CASSEAGEAWTGDKTQYF
TGTGCCAGCAGTGAAGCAGGGGAAGCCTGGACAGGGGACAAGACCCAGTACTTC
>TRBV27|TRBJ2-7|-|TRBD2
CASGPGAGAYEQYF
TGTGCCAGCGGCCCAGGAGCGGGAGCCTACGAGCAGTACTTC
>TRBV2|TRBJ2-3|-|TRBD2
CASSESGRAVAQYF
TGTGCCAGCAGTGAGTCCGGGAGGGCCGTCGCGCAGTATTTT
>TRBV2|TRBJ2-5|many|-
CASSADIIKTQYF
TGTGCCAGCAGTGCGGACATTATCAAGACCCAGTACTTC
>TRBV7-6|TRBJ1-1|-|-
CASGGDTEAFF
TGTGCCAGCGGGGGGGACACTGAAGCTTTCTTT
>TRBV28|TRBJ2-5|many|-
CASSEKETQYF
TGTGCCAGCAGCGAAAAAGAGACCCAGTACTTC
>TRBV7-9|TRBJ1-4|few|-
CASSLVPGTRATNEKLFF
TGTGCCAGCAGCTTAGTACCCGGGACGCGTGCAACTAATGAAAAACTGTTTTTT
>TRBV5-1|TRBJ2-3|few|TRBD2
CASSARLAGGTDTQYF
TGCGCCAGCAGCGCCCGACTAGCGGGGGGCACAGATACGCAGTATTTT
>TRBV20-1|TRBJ2-7|few|TRBD2
CSATRTSGNLLSYEQYF
TGCAGTGCTACCAGGACTAGCGGGAACCTCCTCTCCTACGAGCAGTACTTC
>TRBV15|TRBJ2-7|-|-
CATSNRDTDEQYF
TGTGCCACCAGCAACCGGGACACCGACGAGCAGTACTTC
>TRBV12-3/TRBV12-4|TRBJ1-2|-|-
CASSSDHRVQANYGYTF
TGTGCCAGCAGTTCGGACCACAGGGTCCAAGCTAACTATGGCTACACCTTC
>TRBV29-1|TRBJ2-5|-|-
CSERDGQETQYF
TGCAGCGAACGGGACGGACAAGAGACCCAGTACTTC
>TRBV5-6|TRBJ2-5|-|TRBD1
CASSLGQGVPRAQYF
TGTGCCAGCAGCTTGGGACAGGGGGTACCACGAGCCCAGTACTTC
>TRBV7-3|TRBJ2-1|few|-
CASSMGLYNEQFF
TGTGCCAGCAGCATGGGACTTTACAATGAGCAGTTCTTC
>TRBV5-1|TRBJ2-7|-|-
CASSSDNISYEQYF
TGCGCCAGCAGCTCGGACAATATTTCCTACGAGCAGTACTTC
>TRBV27|TRBJ2-7|few|-
CASRPQGTRFSYEQYF
TGTGCCAGCAGGCCTCAGGGGACCCGGTTCTCCTACGAGCAGTACTTC
>TRBV3-1|TRBJ2-4|-|TRBD1
CASSQNRGETIQYF
TGTGCCAGCAGCCAAAACAGGGGTGAAACCATTCAGTACTTC
>TRBV7-3|TRBJ2-2|-|-
CASSLSTGEGTGELFF
TGTGCCAGCAGCTTATCGACAGGGGAGGGCACCGGGGAGCTGTTTTTT
>TRBV4-3|TRBJ1-5|-|TRBD1
CASSQVYRGGNQPQHF
TGCGCCAGCAGCCAAGTGTACAGGGGAGGCAATCAGCCCCAGCATTTT
>TRBV29-1|TRBJ2-2|few|-
CSVSGGPLTGELFF
TGCAGCGTTTCTGGGGGGCCCCTCACCGGGGAGCTGTTTTTT
>TRBV28|TRBJ2-7|-|-
CASRLTGTSVYEQYF
TGTGCCAGCAGGCTTACCGGGACTTCTGTCTACGAGCAGTACTTC
>TRBV20-1|TRBJ2-3|once|TRBD1
CSAPRGQISTDTQYF
TGCAGTGCTCCCCGGGGACAGATCTCTACAGATACGCAGTATTTT
>TRBV28|TRBJ2-7|few|-
CASSFRVRVYEQYF
TGTGCCAGCAGTTTTCGGGTCCGAGTGTACGAGCAGTACTTC
>TRBV27|TRBJ1-1|-|TRBD1
CASSYRGPNTEAFF
TGTGCCAGCAGTTACAGGGGGCCGAACACTGAAGCTTTCTTT
>TRBV28|TRBJ2-2|-|-
CASRKSTATGELFF
TGTGCCAGCAGAAAATCGACAGCGACCGGGGAGCTGTTTTTT
>TRBV28|TRBJ2-6|-|-
CASSLRSPARGLASGANVLTF
TGTGCCAGCAGTTTAAGAAGCCCCGCGAGGGGCCTTGCCTCTGGGGCCAACGTCCTGACTTTC